The 21 T cell receptor beta chains reported below all come from one sample, sequenced in a study of sequential checkpoint blockade in melanoma. Documented treatment: randomized to nivolumab then ipilimumab (arm A) or the reverse (arm B). Measured with immunoSEQ multiplex PCR; TCRdb has only the in-frame clones, and not every one. The table records roughly 9,300 clones, about three quarters of them present only once. The specimen comprised CD8+ T cells sorted from blood (inferred from file names), sampled from a patient given nivolumab and ipilimumab in sequence. The receptors were sampled from a human donor with melanoma.

This chain connects TRBV2 to TRBJ1-5; 7 bases line up with TRBD1. Germline V gives CDR1 SNHLY, CDR2 FYNNEI. This CDR3 spans 14 amino acids. The J segment lost 5 bases and the V segment lost 2 bases, leaving 3 bases of the junction unmatched. CDR3: CASSEWDSDQPQHF. CDR3 in DNA: TGTGCCAGCAGTGAATGGGACAGCGATCAGCCCCAGCATTTT.

J is TRBJ1-1 and V is TRBV9, with D hard to call. The germline gives CDR1 SGDLS, CDR2 YYNGEE. There are 13 residues in the CDR3. Trimming cost V 4 bases and J 3 bases, with 10 bases left between them. Here the CDR3 reads CASSPWEDTEAFF. CDR3 nucleotide sequence: TGTGCCAGCAGCCCCTGGGAGGACACTGAAGCTTTCTTT.

The chain is built from TRBV7-2 and TRBJ2-7; 8 bases match TRBD1. With 6 bases clipped from V and 5 bases from J, the junction kept 12 bases outside the gene matches. Germline lookup yields CDR1 SGHTA and CDR2 FQGNSA. This CDR3 comprises 15 residues. This CDR3 reads CASRRQGALNDEQYF. The CDR3 bases are TGTGCCAGCAGGCGCCAGGGGGCGCTTAACGACGAGCAGTACTTC.

This clone occurred once. V usage is TRBV27 and J usage is TRBJ2-6; 9 bases agree with TRBD1. Per germline, CDR1 MNHEY and CDR2 SMNVEV (reference sequence). The CDR3 has 21 amino acids. V shed 2 bases, J shed 1 base, and the junction held 15 bases outside the gene matches. CDR3: CASSLRADGTGSYSGANVLTF. For the CDR3, the DNA is TGTGCCAGCAGTTTACGGGCAGACGGGACAGGGTCATATTCTGGGGCCAACGTCCTGACTTTC.

The rearrangement links TRBV19 to TRBJ1-4; D gene ambiguous. This CDR3 spans 14 amino acids. Per germline, CDR1 LNHDA and CDR2 SQIVND (reference sequence). Trimming cost V 5 bases and J 7 bases, with 14 bases left between them. The CDR3 nucleotides read TGTGCCAGTAGTGCCGCGGAGTACGCTGAAAAACTGTTTTTT. This gives the protein CASSAAEYAEKLFF.

This sequence joins TRBV28 and TRBJ1-5, with D tentatively TRBD1 (6 bases). Germline V gene data show CDR1 as MDHEN and CDR2 as SYDVKM. The CDR3 totals 14 residues. V lost 3 bases to trimming and J lost 2 bases, with 8 bases between them. In nucleotides, the CDR3 is TGTGCCAGCAGTTTGTCAGGGGGCAATCAGCCCCAGCATTTT. It encodes CASSLSGGNQPQHF.

This clone is deemed medium-sized. The chain has TRBV7-9 and TRBJ1-5, with TRBD1 as a possible D gene (5 bases). Germline CDR1 reads SEHNR; CDR2 reads FQNEAQ (reference sequence). The CDR3 extends over 14 amino acids. The ends were cut back, 4 bases at V and 6 bases at J, with 13 bases in the middle. CDR3 bases: TGTGCCAGCAGCTCCGCAGGGTCTGGTCAGCCCCAGCATTTT. Its protein product is CASSSAGSGQPQHF.

Comments on this clone: A junction boundary mismatches the germline segment, possibly from a read error. The chain employs TRBV11-2 and TRBJ1-6; D is perhaps TRBD1 (6 bases). CDR3 length equals 13 residues. Germline CDR1 SGHAT, CDR2 FQNNGV. The CDR3 reads CASSQAGDSPLHF. For the CDR3, the DNA is TGCGCCAGCAGCCAGGCAGGGGATTCACCCCTCCACTTT.

V is TRBV4-1 and J is TRBJ1-2; maybe TRBD1 (6 bases). CDR1 is MGHRA, CDR2 YSYEKL, per germline. V dropped 4 bases and J dropped 4 bases, with 22 bases sitting between them. CDR3 length: 17 amino acids. The CDR3 loop is CASSREPQTGPVYGYTF. As DNA, the CDR3 is TGCGCCAGCAGCCGAGAGCCACAGACAGGTCCCGTCTATGGCTACACCTTC.

The chain has TRBV5-6 and TRBJ1-5; the match to TRBD1 covers 7 bases. Per the germline V gene, CDR1 is SGHDT and CDR2 is YYEEEE. The length of the CDR3 is 16 residues. The ends lost 3 bases at V and 2 bases at J; junction bases unmatched: 8. The CDR3, as DNA: TGTGCCAGCAGCTCGCGCGATGACAGGGGCAATCAGCCCCAGCATTTT. Protein sequence: CASSSRDDRGNQPQHF.

Only one count was recorded for this clone. This chain connects TRBV5-1 to TRBJ2-6; 7 bases fit TRBD1. CDR1 is SGHRS and CDR2 is YFSETQ in the germline V gene. The CDR3 covers 15 residues. Trimming took 0 bases from V and 3 from J; bases not matched to a gene: 0. Here the CDR3 DNA reads TGCGCCAGCAGCTTGGACAGGGGTGGGGCCAACGTCCTGACTTTC. Translating it yields CASSLDRGGANVLTF. The whole variable domain, remainder taken from reference TRBV5-1 and TRBJ2-6, is KAGVTQTPRYLIKTRGQQVTLSCSPISGHRSVSWYQQTPGQGLQFLFEYFSETQRNKGNFPGRFSGRQFSNSRSEMNVSTLELGDSALYLCASSLDRGGANVLTFGAGSRLTVL.

The count of this clone is one. A junction boundary mismatches the germline segment, possibly from a read error. Other DNA variants within this sample encode the same CDR3. This sequence joins TRBV6-6 and TRBJ1-6; D is perhaps TRBD1 (5 bases). This CDR3 comprises 14 residues. Germline V gene lookup returns CDR1 MNHNY and CDR2 SVGAGI (reference sequence). As DNA, the CDR3 is TGTGCTAGCAGTGATTATACAGGAAATTCACCCCTCCACTTT. Amino acid sequence: CASSDYTGNSPLHF.

The chain couples TRBV7-9 to TRBJ1-1; no firm D call. The CDR3 totals 13 residues. Between the trimmed V and J ends, which lost 6 bases and 6 bases, there was a span of 14 bases. CDR1 SEHNR and CDR2 FQNEAQ come from the germline V gene (reference sequence). The CDR3 nucleotides read TGTGCCAGCAGTCCTCTAACAGCTCCTGAAGCTTTCTTT. Protein: CASSPLTAPEAFF.

The genes are TRBV27 and TRBJ2-7, with D unresolved. The CDR3 contains 13 residues. CDR1 and CDR2 from the germline V gene are MNHEY and SMNVEV (reference sequence). V dropped 3 bases and J dropped 6 bases, with 12 bases sitting between them. The CDR3, as DNA: TGTGCCAGCAGTTTCGCGTCTGTGTCCGAGCAGTACTTC. It is translated as CASSFASVSEQYF.

The V and J genes are TRBV4-3 and TRBJ1-2; no firm D call. V gave up 4 bases and J gave up 4 bases, with 22 bases separating them. The CDR3 has 17 amino acids. Germline loops: CDR1 LGHNA, CDR2 YSLEER. The chain's CDR3 is CASSPGGTYGRGYGYTF. In DNA, the CDR3 is TGCGCCAGCAGCCCAGGCGGCACCTATGGCCGGGGCTATGGCTACACCTTC.

This chain uses TRBV6-6 with TRBJ2-7; 11 nucleotides line up with TRBD2. Germline CDR1 and CDR2: MNHNY and SVGAGI (reference sequence). This CDR3 is 16 amino acids long. V was pared by 11 bases and J by 2 bases, with 14 bases of the junction left unmatched. Written as DNA, the CDR3 is TGTGCCGGATCATCTAGCGGGGGGACCTCCCCCTACGAGCAGTACTTC. Its protein product is CAGSSSGGTSPYEQYF.

The chain recombines TRBV28 with TRBJ2-7, with a weak D call TRBD1 (5 bases). Trimming stripped 8 bases from V and 3 bases from J, with 14 bases between. There are 13 residues in the CDR3. Per the germline V gene, CDR1 is MDHEN and CDR2 is SYDVKM. The CDR3 protein is CASGLDRFYEQYF. For the CDR3, the DNA is TGTGCCAGCGGCCTCGACAGATTCTACGAGCAGTACTTC.

In nucleotides, the CDR3 is TGCAGCGTGGATGAGGGGGTGAATGGCTACACCTTC. This translates into CSVDEGVNGYTF. This chain connects TRBV29-1 to TRBJ1-2; maybe TRBD1 (6 bases). Trimming stripped 6 bases from V and 6 bases from J, with 14 bases between. The CDR3 is 12 residues long. In germline, CDR1 is SQVTM, CDR2 ANQGSEA.

The chain has TRBV27 and TRBJ1-2, with TRBD1 matching over 11 bases. Germline loops: CDR1 MNHEY, CDR2 SMNVEV (reference sequence). After removal of 6 bases from V and 7 bases from J, the junction contained 13 bases not matched to a gene. CDR3 length: 16 amino acids. The CDR3 sequence: CASSPSSGTGGRGYTF. The DNA of the CDR3 is TGTGCCAGCAGCCCCTCCTCCGGGACAGGGGGTCGTGGCTACACCTTC.

The V call is TRBV19, the J call TRBJ2-7; D gene unclear. CDR1 is LNHDA and CDR2 is SQIVND in the germline V gene (reference sequence). This CDR3 is 14 amino acids long. V lost 3 bases to trimming and J lost 0 bases, with 9 bases between them. This CDR3 reads CASSITDFSYEQYF. The DNA of the CDR3 is TGTGCCAGTAGTATCACAGATTTCTCCTACGAGCAGTACTTC.

This chain uses TRBV5-5 with TRBJ1-3; no reliable D call. Trimming cost V 3 bases and J 10 bases, with 11 bases left between them. This CDR3 comprises 12 residues. The germline V gene has CDR1 SGHKS and CDR2 YYEKEE (reference sequence). This CDR3 is CASSSSVKTIYF. DNA of the CDR3: TGTGCCAGCAGCTCATCAGTGAAGACCATATATTTT.